Listed below are T cell receptor beta chains from one sample, sequenced in a study of cytomegalovirus exposure and HLA in healthy donors. Assay used: immunoSEQ multiplex PCR; TCRdb lists only in-frame clones, some missing. The sample lists more than 150,000 clones; 80% were seen once. Sequencing used PBMCs. Receptor source: a woman between 25 and 40 years old in good health and CMV-seronegative. Each CDR3 is given with its conserved first and last residue. The D gene is left open where the match is weak. Rows give clone size only sometimes, using once, few, many, or a class for an expanded clone.

>TRBD2|TRBV30|TRBJ2-2|-
CAWTLGGLAGTGELFF
TGTGCCTGGACCCTGGGGGGACTAGCTGGCACCGGGGAGCTGTTTTTT
>-|TRBV19|TRBJ1-2|-
CASSKSTRDGYTF
TGTGCCAGTAGTAAATCAACTCGCGATGGCTACACCTTC
>TRBD2|TRBV30|TRBJ2-2|-
CAWRAGTNSGELFF
TGTGCCTGGAGGGCCGGGACTAACAGCGGGGAGCTGTTTTTT
>-|TRBV4-2|TRBJ2-7|-
CASSQDQVSEEHF
TGTGCCAGCAGCCAAGATCAGGTTTCGGAGGAGCACTTC
>TRBD1|TRBV5-4|TRBJ2-5|-
CASSPDRGPIETQYF
TGTGCCAGCAGCCCGGACAGGGGGCCAATTGAGACCCAGTACTTC
>-|TRBV27|TRBJ1-1|-
CASRGYAGTMEDTEAFF
TGTGCCAGCAGAGGATACGCGGGGACCATGGAGGACACTGAAGCTTTCTTT
>TRBD1|TRBV29-1|TRBJ1-2|-
CSVAGQTNYGYTF
TGCAGCGTTGCGGGACAGACTAACTATGGCTACACCTTC
>TRBD1|TRBV7-2|TRBJ1-3|-
CASSSPPGTGPSGNTIYF
TGTGCCAGCAGCTCCCCTCCGGGGACAGGGCCCTCTGGAAACACCATATATTTT
>-|TRBV4-2|TRBJ2-7|few
CASSQSGDAYEQYF
TGTGCCAGCAGCCAATCGGGGGATGCCTACGAGCAGTACTTC
>-|TRBV7-9|TRBJ2-3|-
CASSSGGTDTQYF
TGTGCCAGCAGCTCCGGTGGCACAGATACGCAGTATTTT
>-|TRBV5-4|TRBJ2-7|-
CASSLQNYEQYF
TGTGCCAGCAGCTTGCAGAACTACGAGCAGTACTTC
>TRBD2|TRBV7-9|TRBJ2-7|once
CASSLPSSGNSYEQYF
TGTGCCAGCAGCTTACCTTCTAGCGGGAACTCCTACGAGCAGTACTTC
>TRBD2|TRBV9|TRBJ2-7|-
CASSGGTSGVYEQYF
TGTGCCAGCAGCGGGGGGACTAGCGGGGTCTACGAGCAGTACTTC
>-|TRBV7-2|TRBJ1-1|-
CASNSGPLTEAFF
TGTGCCAGCAACTCAGGGCCCCTTACTGAAGCTTTCTTT
>-|TRBV5-1|TRBJ1-1|-
CASSRDGVTEAFF
TGCGCCAGCAGCCGTGACGGGGTCACTGAAGCTTTCTTT
>TRBD2|TRBV2|TRBJ2-2|-
CALAGGPTGELFF
TGTGCTTTAGCGGGGGGGCCCACCGGGGAGCTGTTTTTT
>-|TRBV10-1|TRBJ1-5|-
CASSEAWSDQPQHF
TGCGCCAGCAGTGAGGCTTGGAGCGATCAGCCCCAGCATTTT
>TRBD1|TRBV10-3|TRBJ1-6|-
CAISDTGTGVNSPLHF
TGTGCCATCAGTGACACCGGGACAGGGGTCAATTCACCCCTCCACTTT
>TRBD1|TRBV7-2|TRBJ1-1|-
CASSLGQGVSNTEAFF
TGTGCCAGCAGCTTAGGACAGGGAGTATCGAACACTGAAGCTTTCTTT
>-|TRBV4-1|TRBJ1-4|-
CASSQGTTGALFF
TGCGCCAGCAGCCAAGGAACTACTGGTGCACTGTTTTTT
>-|TRBV10-3|TRBJ2-3|-
CAIRSRREADTDTQYF
TGTGCCATCAGGTCAAGGAGGGAGGCCGACACAGATACGCAGTATTTT
>-|TRBV9|TRBJ2-7|-
CASSAQGDGREQYF
TGTGCCAGCAGCGCACAGGGGGACGGGAGGGAGCAGTACTTC
>-|TRBV2|TRBJ2-7|few
CASSASGVTYEQYF
TGTGCCAGCAGTGCCTCAGGGGTCACCTACGAGCAGTACTTC
>-|TRBV30|TRBJ1-3|-
CAWSVGGYTIYF
TGTGCCTGGAGTGTAGGGGGTTACACCATATATTTT
>TRBD2|TRBV5-8|TRBJ2-7|once
CASSPRGGEAYEQYF
TGTGCCAGCAGCCCCCGGGGAGGGGAAGCCTACGAGCAGTACTTC
>-|TRBV7-8|TRBJ2-1|-
CASSSTESSYNEQFF
TGTGCCAGCAGCTCTACAGAGAGCTCCTACAATGAGCAGTTCTTC
>-|TRBV27|TRBJ2-6|few
CASRTAGATGANVLTF
TGTGCCAGCAGGACCGCAGGGGCCACTGGGGCCAACGTCCTGACTTTC
>-|TRBV18|TRBJ1-2|-
CASSPPFRGPNYGYTF
TGTGCCAGCTCACCACCTTTCAGAGGGCCTAACTATGGCTACACCTTC
>TRBD1|TRBV4-1|TRBJ1-1|-
CASSHRDSKAFF
TGCGCCAGCAGCCATCGGGACAGCAAGGCTTTCTTT
>TRBD1|TRBV4-1|TRBJ2-5|-
CASSRKDRGETQYF
TGCGCCAGCAGCCGGAAAGACAGGGGTGAGACCCAGTACTTC